This T cell receptor (beta chain) was retrieved from a study of cytomegalovirus exposure and HLA in healthy donors (dated by TCRdb to 2016 to 2017). As for the study more broadly: An earlier analysis of fewer than 750 of the donors reported 276 Gb of sequence data and about 120 million unique TCR beta sequences obtained from roughly 180 million T cells. Roughly 300 gigabases of sequencing data and roughly 80 million unique TCR sequences made up an early release that covered under 750 HLA-typed donors. Among the approximately 430 genotyped donors, around 81% belonged to the genetic ancestry cluster associated with self-reported Caucasian donors. The study aimed to test whether signatures of past pathogen exposure could be identified by cataloging public T cell receptors. The T cell repertoires of some 670 subjects were profiled by immunosequencing and related to cytomegalovirus serostatus. A separate validation cohort of roughly 130 different subjects was used in addition to the roughly 670-subject first cohort. The study combined high-throughput TCR immunosequencing, statistical association of individual TCRs with disease status, and machine learning to predict cytomegalovirus infection status. To study patterns of TCR occurrence, a later analysis re-analyzed previously published TCR beta repertoires from 550 to 800 donors and added high-resolution HLA genotyping. In the later analysis, no new phenotypic data were used to find candidate immune exposures; instead, reliance was placed on TCR beta sequences and their occurrence across donors. An earlier analysis of fewer than 750 of the donors used high-throughput TCR beta sequencing to judge whether each TCR beta V gene segment behaved as functional or pseudogenic. Donor age, sex, ethnicity and CMV serostatus were compiled alongside the repertoire data. Genome-wide SNP genotypes for about 65% of the roughly 670 donors were used in a later genetic analysis, which treated that subset as a discovery cohort. All discovery cohort repertoires had been generated on a single sequencing platform. HLA typing covered class I and class II loci at four-digit resolution. Typing coverage differed by locus: A, B, C, DRB1 and DQB1 were typed in about 620-640 donors, DQA1 in roughly 510, DPA1 in around 580, and DPB1 in 472. Five DR-DQ haplotypes were treated as single units for association and clustering because of strong linkage in the cohort. Across around 400 genotyped donors of the cohort, an average of 235,054 unique TCR beta nucleotide sequences per donor were sequenced, and around 20% of those sequences were non-productive. The full study reports these points: In this cohort, only TCR beta chains were sequenced, and detectable features were limited by the absence of alpha or paired-chain data. An earlier analysis of approximately 500 of the donors showed that most TCR beta V segments appeared in productive rearrangements either about 87% or about 30% of the time, which broadly matched IMGT annotations. Strong co-occurrence of HLA alleles, especially DR and DQ, made assigning TCR associations to individual alleles difficult. V-gene and J-gene trimming of TCR beta chains was associated with a missense DCLRE1C variant in a later genetic analysis, and the association was replicated in an independent cohort. Specific HLA alleles were associated with 16,951 TCR beta sequences at a false discovery rate of 0.05 in a later analysis. In a later analysis, HLA-associated TCR beta chains were found to be more clonally expanded and to have lower generation probabilities than equally common non-associated chains. It was suggested by the authors that the approach could potentially be generalized to other disease states and immunological phenotypes. Because HLA typing was missing for some donors at each locus, association tests included only the typed subset. Some IMGT-functional V segments, including TRBV6-2 and TRBV6-3, could not be told apart with the 87-base-pair reads, so those segments were excluded. Immune exposure information for the cohort was limited to CMV serostatus. Fewer than 20 rarely observed V segments, including chromosome 9 orphons, were excluded from the earlier analysis of a few hundred of the donors because counts were too low. A group of highly shared sequence variants was considered likely to be a technical artifact of the sequencing pipeline. The study gave a list of 150 to 200 TCR beta chains associated with cytomegalovirus. While some public TCRs were present in many individuals, most TCR sequences turned up only very rarely across donors. Linkage disequilibrium might explain the correlated functional status among segregating V segments, but an unknown experimental factor could not be excluded. The classifier was reported to diagnose cytomegalovirus status with high specificity and sensitivity in both the original cohort and the validation cohort. According to a later analysis, parvovirus B19, influenza, CMV and Epstein-Barr virus appeared linked to several top co-occurrence clusters. In a later genetic analysis, fewer N-insertions in productive TCRs were reported among donors in an Asian-associated ancestry cluster than the roughly 640-donor mean. A later analysis found that TCR association rates varied across HLA loci, with DRB1 alleles showing the most associated TCRs and HLA-C alleles the fewest. Roughly uniform sequencing depth across donors was assumed in presence/absence analyses, although this assumption may not hold. Most CMV-associated TCR beta chains appeared to be HLA-restricted in a later analysis, and the HLA associations seemed to be driven largely by CMV exposure. In vitro tests confirmed that a few of the cytomegalovirus-associated TCR beta chains recognize cytomegalovirus antigens. A further reported finding was that TCR beta sequences accurately predicted the HLA-A and HLA-B alleles for most subjects in the first cohort.

The cysteine opens and the phenylalanine closes a CDR3 of 15 amino acids. The kept DNA is CDR3 alone, 45 bases in frame from the first base. CDR1 and CDR2 are drawn from the germline V gene: MNHEY, SVGAGI. Between the V and J ends, shortened by 6 bases and 3 bases respectively, the junction contains 18 bases. Points on this clone: Its specific antigen is unknown. No much larger clone is present one base from it, and per-base qualities are unavailable.

The cohort consisted of some 730 healthy bone marrow donors. All cohort members were sampled while nominally healthy, although unrecorded immune exposures were likely present. The donor was CMV seronegative and belonged to the group of around 400 seronegative cohort members. Each donor provided a peripheral blood sample, and peripheral blood mononuclear cells were used for TCR beta sequencing. Genomic DNA was extracted from the blood cell samples with the Qiagen DNeasy Blood Extraction Kit. The library relied on the immunoSEQ multiplex PCR assay. For the multiplex PCR, a mixture combining 60 forward primers for TCR Vbeta segments and 13 reverse primers for TCR Jbeta segments was used. Amplification of the CDR3 region of rearranged TCR beta genes was performed with a multiplex PCR assay on genomic DNA. On the Illumina HiSeq System, the amplified TCR beta libraries were sequenced as 87-base-pair reads. Per the original workflow: A later analysis tallied 75 million to 95 million unique TCR beta chains across the 666 repertoires, and about 12 million of those chains were shared by two or more donors. A nearest-neighbor algorithm error-corrected the raw reads and collapsed the reads into unique sequences, merging closely related sequences to remove PCR and sequencing errors. CDR3 sequences were aligned to IMGT reference sequences to assign V, D and J gene segments. For a sequence to be retained, a match of at least six nucleotides to both a V gene segment and a J gene segment was required. A rearrangement counted as productive if the CDR3 had no stop codons and remained in frame with V and J, and every other rearrangement counted as non-productive. CDR3 was defined according to IMGT convention as the region running from the second conserved V-encoded cysteine to the conserved J-encoded phenylalanine. The earlier analysis of approximately 500 of the donors excluded sequences that lacked an unambiguous match to a single V gene segment. An earlier analysis of 500 to 600 of the donors classified V segments as functional when productive rearrangements were above 56.7% and as segregating when the standard deviation between donors was above 5%. A statistical classification framework was developed to diagnose cytomegalovirus status using the catalog of TCR beta chain sequences. A later analysis assigned V and J genes by comparing TCR nucleotide sequences with IMGT/GENE-DB human TR gene sequences. The TCRdist pipeline was used in a later analysis to assign CDR3 sequences and most-parsimonious VDJ recombination scenarios. In a later analysis, each TCR beta chain was defined by its CDR3 amino acid sequence together with its V-gene family, and reads lacking a unique V-gene family were excluded. In a later analysis, 500 to 700 highly shared, low-generation-probability nucleotide sequences were removed to address suspected cross-contamination and a sequencing artifact. A later analysis calculated a clonal expansion index for each public chain from normalized within-repertoire ranks of inferred template counts. A later analysis computed generation probabilities with a VDJ recombination model fitted to out-of-frame rearrangements, and checked the results against IGoR. In a later analysis, TCR-TCR, TCR-HLA and TCR-CMV co-occurrence was scored with hypergeometric tests, and a repertoire-size bias correction was applied to TCR pairs. In a later analysis, false discovery rates were estimated by permuting HLA or CMV assignments 20 times. In a later analysis, co-occurring TCRs were grouped using DBSCAN, with TCRdist sequence similarity added in when clustering inside HLA-allele-positive subsets. Repertoires with fewer than 30,000 or more than 120,000 public chains were left out of co-occurrence clustering, as were about 5 repertoires with anomalous nucleotide sharing. TCRdb took over this immuneACCESS table, retaining in-frame rearrangements with V and J assigned. Such tables are incomplete; in checked studies, under half of the missing clones stem from an unresolved V gene, and the remainder is unexplained. That table gives V, J and clone size, and the DNA gave D and trimming. This sample gives over 150,000 clones in total; roughly 80% of them show up just once. Roughly 5% of the sample goes to the ten largest clones.

Sequenced: PBMCs. The chain joins TRBV6-5 to TRBJ2-7, with TRBD2 tentatively as D gene (6 bases match). The TCR originated in a male donor in good health and CMV-seronegative. The DNA sequence is as follows: TGTGCCAGCAGCCACCTAACGGGGGTTAGCTACGAGCAGTACTTC. Its product reads: CASSHLTGVSYEQYF.